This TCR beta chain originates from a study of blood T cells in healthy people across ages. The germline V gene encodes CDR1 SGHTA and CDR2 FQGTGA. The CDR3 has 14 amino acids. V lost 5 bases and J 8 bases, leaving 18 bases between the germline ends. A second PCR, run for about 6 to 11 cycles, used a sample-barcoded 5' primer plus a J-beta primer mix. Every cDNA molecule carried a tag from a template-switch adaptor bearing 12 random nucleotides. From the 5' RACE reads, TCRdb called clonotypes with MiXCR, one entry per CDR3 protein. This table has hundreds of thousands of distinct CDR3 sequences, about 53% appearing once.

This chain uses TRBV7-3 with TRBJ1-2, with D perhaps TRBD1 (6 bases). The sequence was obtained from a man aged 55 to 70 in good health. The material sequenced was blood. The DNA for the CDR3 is TGTGCCAGCAGCAATCCTGATAACAGGGAGGGCTACACCTTC. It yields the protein CASSNPDNREGYTF.